The next 13 T cell receptor beta chains were all read from a single sample in a study of cytomegalovirus exposure and HLA in healthy donors. Sequencing used immunoSEQ multiplex PCR; TCRdb keeps in-frame clones, though not all of them. The repertoire consists of approximately 300,000 clones, with roughly 90% occurring once and the leading ten covering 0.95% to 1.5%. Sequencing was carried out using PBMCs. The receptors here all came from a woman under 40 in good health and CMV-seropositive.

The genes are TRBV23-1 and TRBJ1-1; maybe TRBD1 (6 bases). TRBV23-1 is designated an ORF whose function remains uncertain. This CDR3 comprises 13 residues. V was trimmed by 2 bases and J by 6 bases, leaving 10 bases between them. CDR3 region: CASSQPRQAEAFF. Written as DNA, the CDR3 is TGCGCCAGCAGTCAACCTCGACAGGCTGAAGCTTTCTTT.

The rearrangement links TRBV30 to TRBJ1-3; D remains unclear. Germline V gives CDR1 GTSNPN, CDR2 SVGIG (reference sequence). Trimming removed 4 bases from V and 1 base from J, with 11 bases in between. The CDR3 spans 14 residues. CDR3 sequence: CAWMAGWSGNTIYF. CDR3 DNA sequence: TGTGCCTGGATGGCGGGGTGGTCTGGAAACACCATATATTTT. Full variable domain (outside the CDR3, taken from reference TRBV30 and TRBJ1-3): SQTIHQWPATLVQPVGSPLSLECTVEGTSNPNLYWYRQAAGRGLQLLFYSVGIGQISSEVPQNLSASRPQDRQFILSSKKLLLSDSGFYLCAWMAGWSGNTIYFGEGSWLTVV.

V and J are TRBV19 and TRBJ2-1; 11 bases line up with TRBD2. The CDR3 runs 15 residues. V was pared by 6 bases and J by 3 bases, with 4 bases of the junction left unmatched. Germline loops: CDR1 LNHDA, CDR2 SQIVND (reference sequence). The DNA of the CDR3 is TGTGCCAGTAGCCCCACTAGCGGGGGCTACAATGAGCAGTTCTTC. Its translation: CASSPTSGGYNEQFF.

Ten or more counts support this clone. The genes are TRBV25-1 and TRBJ2-5; 11 bases are a match to TRBD2. The CDR3 loop spans 18 amino acids. V shed 4 bases and J 5 bases; nucleotides not matched to a gene: 15. The germline V gene has CDR1 MGHDK and CDR2 SYGVNS. The CDR3 sequence: CASSGRIAGGPAVETQYF. DNA of the CDR3: TGTGCCAGCAGTGGGAGGATAGCGGGAGGGCCAGCGGTGGAGACCCAGTACTTC.

Comments on this clone: Other DNA sequences from this sample encode an identical CDR3 as well. This chain uses TRBV30 with TRBJ1-1, with D unresolved. Trimming shortened V by 0 bases and J by 8 bases, and 7 bases separated the two germline ends. CDR1 GTSNPN and CDR2 SVGIG come from the germline V gene (reference sequence). The CDR3 sequence is 11 residues long. The CDR3 DNA sequence: TGTGCCTGGAGTGTAGCCGGGGAAGCTTTCTTT. It encodes CAWSVAGEAFF.

J is TRBJ2-7 and V is TRBV4-2; 8 bases align to TRBD1. The CDR3 extends over 16 amino acids. Germline trimming cut 4 bases from V and 2 bases from J; bases unmatched to any gene: 10. Germline V gene sequence: CDR1 LGHNA, CDR2 YNFKEQ. DNA for the CDR3: TGTGCCAGCAGCCCCTACACCGGGACAGGCGCCTACGAGCAGTACTTC. It is translated as CASSPYTGTGAYEQYF.

The chain recombines TRBV5-4 with TRBJ1-1; D gene unclear. CDR3 size: 13 residues. Between the trimmed V and J ends, which lost 5 bases and 4 bases, there was a span of 12 bases. Per germline, CDR1 SGHNT and CDR2 YYREEE (reference sequence). CDR3 sequence: CASSVDQPTEAFF. For the CDR3, the DNA is TGTGCCAGCAGTGTGGACCAACCCACTGAAGCTTTCTTT. Full variable domain (outside the CDR3, taken from reference TRBV5-4 and TRBJ1-1): ETGVTQSPTHLIKTRGQQVTLRCSSQSGHNTVSWYQQALGQGPQFIFQYYREEENGRGNFPPRFSGLQFPNYSSELNVNALELDDSALYLCASSVDQPTEAFFGQGTRLTVV.

The rearrangement links TRBV11-2 to TRBJ1-4, with D possibly being TRBD1 (5 bases). CDR1 is SGHAT and CDR2 is FQNNGV in the germline V gene. V dropped 0 bases and J dropped 8 bases, with 13 bases sitting between them. The CDR3 runs 15 residues. The CDR3 loop reads CASSLDGTLGEKLFF. The DNA for the CDR3 is TGTGCCAGCAGCTTAGATGGGACCCTCGGGGAAAAACTGTTTTTT.

This clone was recorded once. The rearrangement joins TRBV6-5 to TRBJ2-1, with unresolved D. Per the germline V gene, CDR1 is MNHEY and CDR2 is SVGAGI. The CDR3 is 13 amino acids. V was pared by 10 bases and J by 6 bases, with 16 bases between. CDR3: CATTNQRSNEQFF. Written as DNA, the CDR3 is TGTGCCACCACGAACCAGCGTTCCAATGAGCAGTTCTTC.

A single count supports this clone. The J gene is TRBJ1-4, the V gene TRBV7-6, with D unresolved. CDR3 size: 15 residues. Between the trimmed V and J ends, which lost 4 bases and 3 bases, there was a span of 12 bases. The germline CDR1 and CDR2 sequences are SGHVS and FNYEAQ. CDR3 residues: CASSSLTKSNEKLFF. Written as DNA, the CDR3 is TGTGCCAGCAGCTCACTGACAAAGTCTAATGAAAAACTGTTTTTT.

V gene TRBV28 combines with J gene TRBJ2-4; weak D call: TRBD2 (6 bases). The CDR3 is 15 residues long. The germline gives CDR1 MDHEN, CDR2 SYDVKM. V lost 7 bases, J lost 9 bases, and 22 bases lay in between. The CDR3 DNA sequence: TGTGCCAGCACCTCCGGGACTCCCGGTTTTACCATTCAGTACTTC. Translation gives CASTSGTPGFTIQYF.

The J gene is TRBJ2-7, the V gene TRBV28; D possibly uses TRBD1 or TRBD2 (7 bases each). This CDR3 is 20 amino acids long. The V end was cut by 5 bases, the J end by 4 bases, with 33 bases between. The V gene's germline CDR1 is MDHEN and CDR2 SYDVKM. CDR3 in amino acids: CASSLQGGRKSSGKIYEQYF. The CDR3 bases are TGTGCCAGCAGTCTCCAGGGGGGGAGAAAATCGAGCGGGAAGATTTACGAGCAGTACTTC.

J is TRBJ2-1 and V is TRBV27; 9 positions agree with TRBD1. The CDR3 spans 16 residues. V lost 4 bases, J lost 7 bases, and 11 bases stayed unmatched. Germline-derived CDR1 and CDR2 are MNHEY and SMNVEV (reference sequence). CDR3 nucleotide sequence: TGTGCCAGCAGTTCTTTTGGGGGACAGGGTTGGAATGAGCAGTTCTTC. Its translation: CASSSFGGQGWNEQFF.